The entry below gives a single T cell receptor beta chain sequence along with its context. Trimming removed 4 bases at V and 3 bases at J, with 10 bases between. The CDR3 is made up of 13 amino acids. The V gene's germline CDR1 is SGHTA and CDR2 FQGNSA. Assay used: immunoSEQ multiplex PCR; TCRdb lists only in-frame clones, some missing. The profile shows around 220,000 clones, roughly 82% of them singletons. These data are taken from a study of blood T cell repertoires in COVID-19. The TCR was taken from an elderly woman with active or convalescent COVID-19. Sequencing was performed on peripheral blood. The chain is built from TRBV7-2 and TRBJ2-7; D is uncertain. The CDR3: CASSSTSGYEQYF. DNA for the CDR3: TGTGCCAGCAGCTCCACCTCGGGCTACGAGCAGTACTTC.